Included here is one T cell receptor (beta chain) sequence, with context. The antigen it recognizes is unknown. Per-base quality was not reported, and no clone a single base away is much larger than it. Libraries came from PCR. DNA from cultured CD4+ T cells was subjected to TCR sequencing with the Oncomine TCR Beta short-read assay at the Johns Hopkins FTIC core. The QIAamp micro DNA kit was used to extract genomic DNA from the cultured CD4+ T cells. Oncomine TCR Beta libraries from cultured CD4+ T cells were pooled using unique dual indexes and sequenced on an Illumina iSeq 100. Per the original workflow: Non-productive sequences were removed, and CDR3s not starting with C, not ending with F or W, or shorter than 7 amino acids were discarded. The MANAFEST web application was used to identify antigen-specific clonotypes by comparing peptide-stimulated wells against reference wells and other culture wells. To be called positive, a clone needed an FDR below 0.05, an odds ratio above 5, and a productive frequency above 0.1% in at least two of three replicate wells. A clonotype was classed as cross-reactive if the clonotype showed significant expansion both in SARS-CoV-2 spike wells and in at least one common cold coronavirus spike condition. CDR3 homology was assessed with Levenshtein distances (stringdist) and unrooted phylogenetic trees (ape) in R version 3.6.1. TCRdb trimmed the raw reads at Q25, called clones with MiXCR and kept productive beta chains. Entries that share a CDR3 protein sequence are merged under the most common genes and DNA. TCRdb, not the original authors, processed these V and J calls. This sample lists more than 9,000 distinct CDR3 sequences; about 42% were detected once. About 34% of the sample belongs to the ten largest clones.

Taken with the paper, the label for treatment or condition translates to: 10-day PBMC culture with coronavirus spike peptide pools or control peptides (ViraFEST assay). The ViraFEST assay was used in the study, in which antigen-specific T cells were expanded with peptide pools and expanded clonotypes were subsequently identified by TCR sequencing. The convalescent patients' positive SARS-CoV-2 PCR tests were from March to December 2020, which was before the Alpha, Beta and Delta variants emerged in the United States. Each well held two million PBMCs cultured with approximately 10 ug/ml peptide pools in IMDM containing approximately 4.8% human AB serum and approximately 10 IU/ml IL-2. Half of the culture medium was replaced with fresh IL-2-containing medium on days 3 and 7. CD4+ T cells were isolated after approximately eleven days of culture through negative selection using the EasySep CD4+ T cell isolation kit. PBMCs were separated from whole blood using Ficoll-Paque Plus gradient centrifugation and then either used fresh or cryopreserved at -140C. Culture conditions were generally each tested in triplicate wells.

This specimen belongs to a study of vaccination and CD4 T cells after COVID-19 (dated by TCRdb to 2021 to 2024). Regarding the complete study: SARS-CoV-2 positivity had been established in the convalescent patients by nasal swab PCR, and mild disease was recorded in several of these patients and severe disease in one. Post-vaccine blood samples were taken a median of about 77 days after the second vaccine dose, with a range of roughly 14 to 250 days. Each participant got two doses of either the Pfizer-BioNTech BNT162b2 vaccine (n=8) or the Moderna mRNA-1273 vaccine (n=2). Post-COVID blood samples were collected from convalescent patients a median of about 92 days after diagnosis, with a range of about 30 to 180 days. Overlapping spike peptide pools from SARS-CoV-2 and from the common cold coronaviruses HCoV-NL63, HCoV-OC43 and HCoV-229E were used as culture stimuli. As controls, cultures received a CEFX viral epitope pool (the positive control), an HIV-1 Nef peptide pool (the negative control), or no peptide at all. The spike-specific CD4+ TCR repertoire was compared before and after mRNA vaccination in over nine COVID-19 convalescent patients and a few infection-naive healthy vaccine recipients. Six males and four females were included in the convalescent cohort, with two Hispanic individuals, seven Caucasians, two Asians and one multiracial person represented.

General conclusions and limits of the study: The median number of SARS-CoV-2-reactive clonotypes rose from around 22 after infection to a few dozen after vaccination, but the change was not significant. The number of convalescent patients in the study was relatively small, and the study did not examine early timepoints following natural infection. Among convalescent patients, a median 86.3% of the SARS-CoV-2-reactive clones seen after vaccination appeared only after vaccination, which suggests priming specific to the vaccine. Of the vaccine-specific clones found in convalescent patients, nearly all (304 of 307) were mono-reactive for SARS-CoV-2 spike instead of being cross-reactive with common cold coronaviruses.

Inclusive of the bounding cysteine and phenylalanine, the CDR3 is 15 residues long. CDR3 DNA is the only sequence kept; it has 45 bases, read in frame from the first base. The germline V gene yields SGHTA for CDR1 and FQGNSA for CDR2. V loses 1 base, J loses 5 bases, and the germline ends lie 12 bases apart. The origin of this receptor is a human donor who had recovered from COVID-19. The V and J genes are TRBV7-2 and TRBJ1-5; the D region possibly corresponds to TRBD1 (5 bases align). Sequencing was carried out using CD4+ T cells from blood, cultured in vitro. The DNA sequence is given as TGTGCCAGCAGCTTAGAGCGGGCAGGGCATCAGCCCCAGCATTTT. This yields the protein CASSLERAGHQPQHF.